This T cell receptor beta chain was retrieved from a study of blood T cell repertoires in COVID-19. Study overall: Whether acute or convalescent, the COVID-19 samples came from the United States, Italy and Spain. T cells, B-cell-depleted T cells, or PBMCs supplied cDNA or gDNA.

Trimming at V came to 6 bases and at J to 10 bases, leaving 13 bases not matched to a gene. The CDR3 length is 15 residues. Germline V gives CDR1 SNHLY, CDR2 FYNNEI. Sequenced by immunoSEQ multiplex PCR; TCRdb stores in-frame clones only, minus some. The table includes around 50,000 clones, about 90% detected once. Specimen: peripheral blood. The V and J genes are TRBV2 and TRBJ2-1; 9 bases match TRBD2. The TCR comes from a human donor in a cohort sampled during active COVID-19. The CDR3 DNA sequence: TGTGCCAGCAGCGCGGGACTAGCCGCCGGGGCGGAGCAGTTCTTC. Translating gives CASSAGLAAGAEQFF.